Listed here is a single T cell receptor beta chain. Clones were sequenced by immunoSEQ multiplex PCR, and TCRdb holds only the in-frame ones, with some missing. The data contain about 68,000 clones, 75% to 85% of them singletons. This record belongs to a study of a mutant IDH1 vaccine in newly diagnosed glioma. This sample's time point: baseline, week 1 (first vaccination visit). Treatment defined: pre-vaccination baseline after standard-of-care therapy. The material was PBMCs, obtained from a glioma patient treated with radiotherapy, temozolomide or both. The receptor was derived from a man aged 50 to 60 with glioma.

CDR3 in amino acids: CASSRDLLKFF. CDR3 in DNA: TGTGCCAGCAGCAGGGACCTCCTTAAGTTCTTC. This sequence joins TRBV7-9 and TRBJ2-1, with D perhaps matching TRBD1 or TRBD2 (5 bases each). The CDR3 is 11 amino acids. Germline-derived CDR1 and CDR2 are SEHNR and FQNEAQ (reference sequence). V lost 5 bases and J lost 14, with 13 bases in between.